The rows below give T cell receptor beta chains drawn from one sample of a study of shared T cell receptors in the human thymus. Only in-frame clones appear in the TCRdb table, and some are missing; sequencing was by immunoSEQ multiplex PCR. The table includes under 850,000 clones, approximately 88% detected once. The same specimen was also included in a second study, on human thymus T cells.

Source material: thymocytes. The receptors were sampled from a boy younger than two with a congenital heart defect. The CDR3 runs from the conserved cysteine through the conserved F or W. Each record gives: V gene, D gene, J gene, CDR3 length, clone size, CDR3 DNA, CDR3 protein. A D gene is named only where the DNA matches it firmly. Size is stated for part of the rows, as once, few or many counts, or as a class when the clone is expanded.

V: TRBV29-1
D: -
J: TRBJ2-2
length: 15
size: -
DNA: TGCAGCGTTGAAGACGGGATGGACCACACCGGGGAGCTGTTTTTT
CDR3: CSVEDGMDHTGELFF

V: TRBV4-2
D: TRBD1
J: TRBJ1-2
length: 17
size: few
DNA: TGTGCCAGCAGCCAATCCTCCGGGACAGGGGAGAACTATGGCTACACCTTC
CDR3: CASSQSSGTGENYGYTF

V: TRBV7-2
D: TRBD1
J: TRBJ2-2
length: 18
size: -
DNA: TGTGCCAGCAGGGCCCCTAAATCGACAGGGCCTAACACCGGGGAGCTGTTTTTT
CDR3: CASRAPKSTGPNTGELFF

V: TRBV19
D: -
J: TRBJ2-7
length: 13
size: few
DNA: TGTGCCAGTAGCCCAGGATTGGTCTACGAGCAGTACTTC
CDR3: CASSPGLVYEQYF

V: TRBV11-2
D: -
J: TRBJ2-3
length: 18
size: -
DNA: TGTGCCAGCAGTTCCTCAACTCAAGCGGAGTCGGACACAGATACGCAGTATTTT
CDR3: CASSSSTQAESDTDTQYF

V: TRBV19
D: -
J: TRBJ2-1
length: 15
size: -
DNA: TGTGCCAGTATTCGATCGGTACAGGGCGTCAATGAGCAGTTCTTC
CDR3: CASIRSVQGVNEQFF

V: TRBV19
D: TRBD1
J: TRBJ1-5
length: 16
size: once
DNA: TGTGCCAGTGTCGACAGGGGGACCCATAGCAATCAGCCCCAGCATTTT
CDR3: CASVDRGTHSNQPQHF

V: TRBV28
D: -
J: TRBJ1-5
length: 16
size: -
DNA: TGTGCCAGCAGCATTATGACCGAAGAGGTCAATCAGCCCCAGCATTTT
CDR3: CASSIMTEEVNQPQHF

V: TRBV11-1
D: -
J: TRBJ2-7
length: 13
size: once
DNA: TGTGCCAGCAGCCCAGACAGCTCCTACGAGCAGTACTTC
CDR3: CASSPDSSYEQYF

V: TRBV5-1
D: TRBD2
J: TRBJ2-2
length: 20
size: few
DNA: TGCGCCAGCAGCTTCCGGTGCAAGACTCGGGCTAGCGGGAGTAGCGGGGAGCTGTTTTTT
CDR3: CASSFRCKTRASGSSGELFF

V: TRBV10-3
D: TRBD1
J: TRBJ1-5
length: 14
size: -
DNA: TGTGCCATCAGGTCACAGGGGGCTGATCAGCCCCAGCATTTT
CDR3: CAIRSQGADQPQHF

V: TRBV27
D: TRBD2
J: TRBJ2-7
length: 17
size: -
DNA: TGTGCCAGCAGTTTTCATCCTCCTAGCGGGAGCGGGTACGAGCAGTACTTC
CDR3: CASSFHPPSGSGYEQYF

V: TRBV4-2
D: -
J: TRBJ2-1
length: 14
size: -
DNA: TGTGCCAGCAGCCTTAACGGAGGGCCGAATGAGCAGTTCTTC
CDR3: CASSLNGGPNEQFF

V: TRBV6-1
D: -
J: TRBJ2-1
length: 12
size: -
DNA: TGTGCCAGCAGTCCCCATTTAGATGAGCAGTTCTTC
CDR3: CASSPHLDEQFF

V: TRBV12-5
D: TRBD1
J: TRBJ2-7
length: 18
size: -
DNA: TGTGCTAGTGGTTTGGGTAGGACAGGGGCGTACTCTCCCTACGAGCAGTACTTC
CDR3: CASGLGRTGAYSPYEQYF

V: TRBV9
D: -
J: TRBJ2-7
length: 19
size: -
DNA: TGTGCCAGCAGCGTAGGGGGGGACTTCCAGAACCTCGGGGATTACGAGCAGTACTTC
CDR3: CASSVGGDFQNLGDYEQYF

V: TRBV6-1
D: TRBD1
J: TRBJ2-1
length: 12
size: -
DNA: TGTGCCAGCAGACACAGGGGGAATGAGCAGTTCTTC
CDR3: CASRHRGNEQFF

V: TRBV6-1
D: -
J: TRBJ1-1
length: 13
size: -
DNA: TGTGCCAGCAGTGCAACAGGTTACACTGAAGCTTTCTTT
CDR3: CASSATGYTEAFF

V: TRBV4-1
D: TRBD1
J: TRBJ2-7
length: 15
size: -
DNA: TGCGCCAGCAGCCAGGCCGGGACAGGACCTTACGAGCAGTACTTC
CDR3: CASSQAGTGPYEQYF

V: TRBV27
D: TRBD2
J: TRBJ2-7
length: 13
size: -
DNA: TGTGCCAGCGGCCTAGCGGAGGCCGCCGAGCAGTACTTC
CDR3: CASGLAEAAEQYF

V: TRBV10-3
D: TRBD2
J: TRBJ2-3
length: 22
size: -
DNA: TGTGCCATCAGTGTTTCTAGTCGGGGACTAGCGGGAAGGTCGGTCGGTACAGATACGCAGTATTTT
CDR3: CAISVSSRGLAGRSVGTDTQYF

V: TRBV9
D: -
J: TRBJ2-1
length: 16
size: -
DNA: TGTGCCAGCAGCCCGAGCACTAGGGTGATAAGTGGTGAGCAGTTCTTC
CDR3: CASSPSTRVISGEQFF

V: TRBV11-3
D: -
J: TRBJ2-7
length: 16
size: -
DNA: TGTGCCAGCAGCACTCCTACGTCCCGGGGTTTCTACGAGCAGTACTTC
CDR3: CASSTPTSRGFYEQYF

V: TRBV4-3
D: TRBD1
J: TRBJ1-3
length: 15
size: few
DNA: TGCGCCAGCAGCCAAGCGGACAGGGAGGGAAACACCATATATTTT
CDR3: CASSQADREGNTIYF

V: TRBV7-8
D: TRBD2
J: TRBJ2-1
length: 15
size: -
DNA: TGTGCCAGCAGCTTCTCACTAGCGGGAGTCAATGAGCAGTTCTTC
CDR3: CASSFSLAGVNEQFF

V: TRBV10-3
D: -
J: TRBJ1-3
length: 19
size: -
DNA: TGTGCCATCAGTGAGATGAGATTGGGGGGGGTCTCCTCTGGAAACACCATATATTTT
CDR3: CAISEMRLGGVSSGNTIYF